This T cell receptor (beta chain) was profiled in a study of cytomegalovirus exposure and HLA in healthy donors. There are 13 residues in the CDR3. Per the germline V gene, CDR1 is SGHVS and CDR2 is FNYEAQ. General observations from the study: Common viral pathogens (according to a later analysis) appeared linked to several of the most significant clusters. Association of around 17,000 TCR beta sequences with HLA alleles was found at 0.05 false discovery rate in a later analysis. Some V segments could not be told apart, so they were left out, TRBV6-2 and TRBV6-3 among them.

Concerning this clone: Its cognate antigen is unknown. At one of its ends the junction is not consistent with the germline gene, which may arise from a read error.

PCR amplification relied on 60 Vbeta primers (plus 13 Jbeta primers). The method was immunoSEQ multiplex PCR; TCRdb's version includes in-frame clones alone and lacks a portion of them. Counted here are under 80,000 clones, 65% to 70% occurring once; the ten biggest clones make up approximately 2.2%. Sequencing input: PBMCs. This sequence joins TRBV7-6 and TRBJ1-3; D ambiguous. The sequence was collected from a woman aged 25-40 years in good health and CMV-seronegative. The CDR3 protein is CASSLAGRNAIYF. For the CDR3, the DNA is TGTGCCAGCAGCTTAGCAGGGAGAAACGCCATATATTTT.